This T cell receptor beta chain was identified during a study of T cell changes during pregnancy in multiple sclerosis. TCRdb keeps only in-frame clones here, not all; method: immunoSEQ multiplex PCR. The sample has approximately 26,000 clones, roughly 89% seen once. This clone has just a few counts. The CDR3 covers 16 residues. Germline V gene data show CDR1 as SGHDT and CDR2 as YYEEEE. Trimming at V came to 2 bases and at J to 4 bases, leaving 5 bases not matched to a gene. This TCR was sampled from a female donor with multiple sclerosis, enrolled in a pregnancy study. The chain recombines TRBV5-6 with TRBJ1-6, with TRBD1 matching over 8 bases. The source material was CD4+ T cells from peripheral blood mononuclear cells, sampled in the second trimester of pregnancy. The chain's CDR3 is CASSFRQGNYNSPLHF. The CDR3, as DNA: TGTGCCAGCAGCTTCCGACAGGGGAATTATAATTCACCCCTCCACTTT. Complete variable domain (other parts from reference TRBV5-6 and TRBJ1-6): DAGVTQSPTHLIKTRGQQVTLRCSPKSGHDTVSWYQQALGQGPQFIFQYYEEEERQRGNFPDRFSGHQFPNYSSELNVNALLLGDSALYLCASSFRQGNYNSPLHFGNGTRLTVT.